A selection of T cell receptor beta chains follows, all from one sample in a study of cytomegalovirus exposure and HLA in healthy donors. The protocol was immunoSEQ multiplex PCR, while the TCRdb copy is restricted to in-frame clones and leaves out a portion. The table has under 200,000 clones, 65% to 90% seen once. What was sequenced was PBMCs. Source of these receptors: a man aged 40-50 years in good health and CMV-seropositive. Both conserved end residues are trimmed from each CDR3. The order of the fields is V gene, D gene, CDR3 protein. D genes are given only for firm matches.

TRBV4-2	-	ASSQESPVWAIYEQY
TRBV7-2	-	ASTTHRDSPLH
TRBV6-1	TRBD1	ASSRDSLYGYT
TRBV11-2	TRBD1	ASSTRTGVEQY
TRBV5-6	-	ASSIQLLLGNTIY
TRBV12-2	-	ASRLKQGAPPYEQY
TRBV30	-	AWSVDRTYEQY
TRBV30	TRBD2	AWSPGLAGYEQY
TRBV18	TRBD1	ASSPLRTGDNEQF
TRBV6-5	TRBD1	ASQGGQGGNTIY
TRBV6-4	TRBD2	AASGVF
TRBV28	TRBD1	ASQGARGNQPQH
TRBV7-2	-	ASSLGAGRGETQY
TRBV2	TRBD1	ASSEETGGATGNTIY
TRBV4-1	TRBD1	ASSQPSTGREQY
TRBV27	-	ASFRRVGTEAF
TRBV27	-	ASSLSAGLTYNEQF
TRBV9	TRBD2	ASSVAGTSGHNEQF
TRBV28	TRBD1	ASSPPGQGFHEQY
TRBV14	TRBD1	ASSQVPATGGHIQY
TRBV5-1	TRBD1	ASTFGTGGAYDTIY
TRBV9	-	ASRREAGNSPLH
TRBV27	-	ASSYSHGDKGIEKLF
TRBV6-6	TRBD2	ASSYGMAGGDNEQF
TRBV2	-	ASSEGRGRGTQY
TRBV11-2	-	ASSLDNPTGSSYEQY
TRBV7-2	TRBD1	ASRSQGDSYGYT
TRBV5-6	-	ASSAGDGYT
TRBV11-2	-	ASSLDGEQF
TRBV9	TRBD1	ASSAAGQGAYEQY
TRBV4-3	-	ASSQEGEIRDYEQF
TRBV19	TRBD1	ASSTQGWRAF
TRBV6-6	TRBD1	ASRPQGAGTEAF
TRBV6-5	-	ASSRQGGELF
TRBV9	TRBD1	ASSGGTGSSNQPQH
TRBV28	TRBD1	ASNAGQGASNEQF
TRBV14	-	ASSPRAFGNTIY
TRBV5-1	TRBD1	ASSRLGQAFATNEKLF
TRBV6-5	TRBD2	ASKTSGGYQETQY
TRBV4-1	-	ASSQNDWEQY
TRBV9	-	ASSPSPQGIGELF
TRBV5-1	-	ASSSILTAHTGELF
TRBV13	-	ASSLVRGGANVLT
TRBV29-1	-	SVERQAPGPQH
TRBV2	-	ALRTSGLTPN
TRBV5-1	TRBD2	ASRWGGGTSYEQY
TRBV27	-	ASSLAGYEQY
TRBV5-8	-	ASSLSGHEQF
TRBV4-3	TRBD2	ASSQEIPSGGAGEQF
TRBV19	-	ASSNRGTIPMNTEAF
TRBV7-8	-	ASSPQVAGGYT
TRBV5-6	TRBD2	ASSPRTSGGYTQY
TRBV5-1	TRBD2	ASSFMTSGGQHEQF
TRBV29-1	TRBD1	SVITGGLADTQY
TRBV19	TRBD1	ASSGGTGSNTEAF
TRBV7-9	TRBD1	ASSSRDRGGTGNTIY
TRBV29-1	-	SVDAGPSKNTEAF